Below are 11 T cell receptor beta chains sequenced from a single sample in a study of graft-versus-host responses after intestinal transplantation. Antigen specificity for these receptors is unknown. The assay was immunoSEQ multiplex PCR, and TCRdb's table has in-frame clones only and misses some. The repertoire consists of some 80,000 clones, with less than 95% occurring once and the leading ten covering 7.6%. The sequenced sample was unstimulated CD8+ T cells sorted from spleen or lymph node cells, obtained before transplant. The receptor set was obtained from a human donor who was the organ donor for an intestinal transplant.

This rearrangement joins TRBV6-1 to TRBJ2-3; D ambiguous. The V gene's germline CDR1 is MNHNS and CDR2 SASEGT. The germline V and J ends were trimmed by 6 bases and 6 bases, with 10 bases remaining between them. CDR3 size: 12 residues. DNA for the CDR3: TGTGCCAGCAGGGAAATGGAGGATACGCAGTATTTT. As protein: CASREMEDTQYF.

V is TRBV12-5 and J is TRBJ1-2; a weak D match, TRBD1 (6 bases). Germline-derived CDR1 and CDR2 are LGHNT and FRNRAP. The V end was cut by 4 bases, the J end by 0 bases, with 12 bases between. CDR3 length: 15 residues. CDR3 amino acids: CASGSRGSTNYGYTF. The CDR3 bases are TGTGCTAGTGGTTCCAGGGGATCAACTAACTATGGCTACACCTTC. Variable domain in full (rest from reference TRBV12-5 and TRBJ1-2): DARVTQTPRHKVTEMGQEVTMRCQPILGHNTVFWYRQTMMQGLELLAYFRNRAPLDDSGMPKDRFSAEMPDATLATLKIQPSEPRDSAVYFCASGSRGSTNYGYTFGSGTRLTVV.

The chain has TRBV27 and TRBJ2-3; D might be TRBD1 (6 bases). V shed 2 bases and J shed 4 bases, with 10 bases lying between them. The CDR3 is 14 amino acids. From germline, CDR1 is MNHEY and CDR2 SMNVEV (reference sequence). The CDR3 bases are TGTGCCAGCAGTTTAGTGGCAGGGGCAGATACGCAGTATTTT. It is translated as CASSLVAGADTQYF.

V and J are TRBV6-1 and TRBJ2-3, with 7 positions matching TRBD2. The ends lost 3 bases at V and 4 bases at J; junction bases unmatched: 1. The CDR3 covers 13 residues. Germline assignment: CDR1 MNHNS and CDR2 SASEGT. This chain's CDR3 is CASSDRGADTQYF. The CDR3 DNA reads TGTGCCAGCAGTGACCGGGGGGCAGATACGCAGTATTTT.

This chain connects TRBV28 to TRBJ1-1; tentative D call: TRBD1 (5 bases). V lost 6 bases and J 0 bases, leaving 14 bases between the germline ends. This CDR3 region has 15 residues. Germline lookup yields CDR1 MDHEN and CDR2 SYDVKM. CDR3 in amino acids: CASRPPGQMNTEAFF. The CDR3 DNA is TGTGCCAGCAGACCCCCGGGGCAGATGAACACTGAAGCTTTCTTT.

This chain uses TRBV28 with TRBJ2-1; D is perhaps TRBD1 or TRBD2 (6 bases each). This CDR3 has 16 amino acids. Germline CDR1 and CDR2: MDHEN and SYDVKM. With 6 bases removed from V and 10 bases from J, the gap between germline ends came to 25 bases. The CDR3 loop reads CASSTGARGLAVEQFF. The CDR3, as DNA: TGTGCCAGCAGCACCGGTGCCCGGGGGCTAGCTGTCGAGCAGTTCTTC.

J is TRBJ2-7 and V is TRBV6-5, with D perhaps TRBD1 (5 bases). The CDR3 has 13 amino acids. Trimming took off 6 bases at V and 5 bases at J, with 14 bases between the two ends. CDR1 is MNHEY and CDR2 is SVGAGI in the germline V gene. CDR3 in DNA: TGTGCCAGCAGGCCTTTAGGGGTCAACGAGCAGTACTTC. Residues: CASRPLGVNEQYF.

The rearrangement links TRBV10-1 to TRBJ2-3; 9 bases are a match to TRBD1. Looked up from germline, CDR1 is WNHNN and CDR2 is SYGVQD (reference sequence). The trim removed 8 bases at V and 5 bases at J, leaving 5 bases unmatched. This CDR3 is built from 13 residues. CDR3 loop: CASAGQGVDTQYF. The CDR3 DNA reads as TGCGCCAGCGCGGGACAGGGAGTAGATACGCAGTATTTT.

This chain connects TRBV5-1 to TRBJ2-7; D tentatively fits TRBD1 or TRBD2 (5 bases each). This CDR3 spans 13 amino acids. V lost 0 bases and J lost 5, with 9 bases in between. Germline V gives CDR1 SGHRS, CDR2 YFSETQ. The CDR3: CASSLEGSNEQYF. CDR3 nucleotides: TGCGCCAGCAGCTTGGAGGGGAGCAACGAGCAGTACTTC.

The CDR3 sequence: CASSYTSGRDTQYF. The DNA of the CDR3 is TGTGCCAGCAGTTATACTAGCGGGAGGGATACGCAGTATTTT. The chain links TRBV6-5 to TRBJ2-3; TRBD2 matches 12 bases. V lost 3 bases, J lost 6 bases, and 1 base stayed unmatched. Per germline, CDR1 MNHEY and CDR2 SVGAGI. The CDR3 sequence is 14 residues long.

This clone appeared once. This rearrangement joins TRBV9 to TRBJ2-1; perhaps TRBD2 as D (6 bases). This CDR3 is built from 16 residues. Germline-derived CDR1 and CDR2 are SGDLS and YYNGEE. The V end was cut by 0 bases, the J end by 0 bases, with 10 bases between. The CDR3 sequence is CASSVGGGNSYNEQFF. The CDR3 DNA is TGTGCCAGCAGCGTAGGAGGCGGGAACTCCTACAATGAGCAGTTCTTC.